A selection of T cell receptor beta chains follows, all from one sample in a study of CD8 T cells in ankylosing spondylitis. From the 5' RACE reads, TCRdb called clonotypes with MiXCR, one entry per CDR3 protein. The repertoire holds almost 45,000 distinct CDR3 sequences, with roughly 11% as singletons. Sequencing was done on a sample of blood, either unsorted or a sorted T cell fraction (not recorded which). The receptors were gathered from a male donor with ankylosing spondylitis or in good health (not recorded which). Each CDR3 is given with its conserved first and last residue. A D gene is named only where the DNA matches it firmly. Size is omitted from some rows. Given values are once, few, many or a class for expanded clones.

V	J	D	size	CDR3	DNA
TRBV7-8	TRBJ1-6	.	many	CASSSRVGANRSPLHF	TGTGCCAGCAGCTCTAGAGTGGGGGCAAATAGGTCACCCCTCCACTTT
TRBV2	TRBJ2-1	TRBD1	.	CTSSPDRARQYLHNEQFF	TGTACCAGCAGTCCGGACAGGGCCCGACAGTACTTACACAATGAGCAGTTCTTC
TRBV5-1	TRBJ1-5	.	many	CASSLSGSGNQPQHF	TGCGCCAGCAGCTTGAGTGGGTCGGGCAATCAGCCCCAGCATTTT
TRBV4-2	TRBJ1-1	.	few	CASSQQGVNTEAFF	TGTGCCAGCAGCCAACAAGGGGTGAACACTGAAGCTTTCTTT
TRBV2	TRBJ1-4	.	many	CASILAPATNEKLFF	TGTGCCAGCATCCTCGCACCAGCAACTAATGAAAAACTGTTTTTT
TRBV5-1	TRBJ1-6	.	many	CASSLAELRSPLHF	TGCGCCAGCAGCTTGGCGGAGTTGAGATCACCCCTCCACTTT
TRBV29-1	TRBJ2-2	.	many	CSVRLAPGGGTGELFF	TGCAGCGTTAGGCTAGCACCTGGAGGGGGCACCGGGGAGCTGTTTTTT
TRBV20-1	TRBJ1-4	.	.	CSARDWSGLEKLFF	TGCAGTGCTAGAGATTGGTCAGGGCTGGAAAAACTGTTTTTT
TRBV5-5	TRBJ2-7	.	.	CASRPDRLSYEQYF	TGTGCCAGCAGGCCTGACAGGCTCTCCTACGAGCAGTACTTC
TRBV20-1	TRBJ2-3	.	many	CSARGPGGFTDTQYF	TGCAGTGCTAGAGGCCCGGGCGGATTCACAGATACGCAGTATTTT
TRBV28	TRBJ1-6	TRBD1	few	CASWTGDSPLHF	TGTGCCAGCTGGACAGGCGATTCACCCCTCCACTTT
TRBV29-1	TRBJ2-7	.	many	CSLKTGTYEQYF	TGCAGCTTGAAGACAGGAACCTACGAGCAGTACTTC
TRBV9	TRBJ2-3	TRBD2	many	CASSYRVSGGFADTQYF	TGTGCCAGCAGCTACCGAGTTAGCGGGGGGTTCGCAGATACGCAGTATTTT
TRBV5-1	TRBJ1-2	.	few	CASSLEAGAIYGYTF	TGCGCCAGCAGCTTGGAAGCGGGCGCAATCTATGGCTACACCTTC
TRBV20-1	TRBJ2-5	TRBD2	many	CSAQAGGSEETQYF	TGCAGTGCTCAAGCGGGGGGGTCCGAAGAGACCCAGTACTTC
TRBV29-1	TRBJ2-3	.	few	CSVDVGGPDTQYF	TGCAGCGTTGACGTCGGGGGGCCAGATACGCAGTATTTT
TRBV18	TRBJ2-1	.	many	CASSPEVWPGHEQFF	TGTGCCAGCTCACCCGAGGTCTGGCCAGGGCATGAGCAGTTCTTC
TRBV11-2	TRBJ2-5	TRBD2	.	CASSFSSGGEETQYF	TGTGCCAGCAGCTTCTCTAGCGGGGGGGAAGAGACCCAGTACTTC
TRBV6-2/TRBV6-3	TRBJ1-5	TRBD1	.	CASKGTGLTQPQHF	TGTGCCAGCAAGGGGACAGGGTTGACTCAGCCCCAGCATTTT
TRBV10-3	TRBJ2-7	TRBD1	many	CAISESGGQGAYEQYF	TGTGCCATCAGTGAGTCGGGGGGACAGGGGGCTTACGAGCAGTACTTC
TRBV20-1	TRBJ2-5	TRBD2	few	CSASTGGTQYF	TGCAGTGCTAGTACGGGGGGGACCCAGTACTTC
TRBV5-8	TRBJ1-5	TRBD1	few	CASSPLGRGRNQPQHF	TGTGCCAGCAGCCCGCTCGGGAGGGGGCGCAATCAGCCCCAGCATTTT
TRBV12-3/TRBV12-4	TRBJ1-5	.	many	CASSPGTPGEPQHF	TGTGCCAGCAGCCCCGGGACACCAGGCGAGCCCCAGCATTTT
TRBV7-2	TRBJ2-5	TRBD2	few	CASSLGGVAGGGETQYF	TGTGCCAGCAGCTTAGGAGGGGTAGCGGGGGGCGGAGAGACCCAGTACTTC
TRBV12-5	TRBJ2-3	.	many	CASGLGPVRQYF	TGTGCTAGTGGTTTGGGTCCCGTTAGGCAGTATTTT
TRBV7-2	TRBJ2-3	TRBD2	few	CASSLVSAGATDTQYF	TGTGCCAGCAGCTTAGTGTCAGCGGGGGCCACAGATACGCAGTATTTT
TRBV5-1	TRBJ1-5	TRBD1	many	CASSSGTVNQPQHF	TGCGCCAGCAGCTCCGGGACAGTCAATCAGCCCCAGCATTTT
TRBV7-7	TRBJ2-2	.	few	CASSLHDPGELFF	TGTGCCAGCAGCTTACATGATCCCGGGGAGCTGTTTTTT
TRBV6-5	TRBJ1-2	.	many	CASSYLNSESGYTF	TGTGCCAGCAGTTACCTGAACAGCGAGAGTGGCTACACCTTC
TRBV5-1	TRBJ1-3	TRBD1	many	CASSSTQTGLRGNTIYF	TGCGCCAGCAGCTCAACTCAGACAGGGCTCCGTGGAAACACCATATATTTT
TRBV20-1	TRBJ1-4	.	few	CSASRPGIGFSEKLFF	TGCAGTGCTAGTCGCCCAGGGATAGGTTTTAGTGAAAAACTGTTTTTT
TRBV6-2/TRBV6-3	TRBJ1-2	.	many	CASSSGRVANYGYTF	TGTGCCAGCAGCTCGGGACGCGTAGCTAACTATGGCTACACCTTC
TRBV3-1	TRBJ1-6	TRBD1	.	CASSQGTGRNSPLHF	TGTGCCAGCAGCCAAGGGACAGGGAGAAATTCACCCCTCCACTTT
TRBV7-9	TRBJ1-5	.	few	CASSRTGNQPQHF	TGTGCCAGCAGCCGAACAGGGAATCAGCCCCAGCATTTT
TRBV5-1	TRBJ2-1	TRBD2	few	CASSRYSGGDRNEQFF	TGCGCCAGCAGCCGTTATAGCGGGGGAGATAGAAATGAGCAGTTCTTC
TRBV7-6	TRBJ2-3	.	many	CASGVGGARTDTQYF	TGTGCCAGCGGCGTTGGGGGGGCGAGGACAGATACGCAGTATTTT
TRBV30	TRBJ2-7	.	.	CAWSGVAYEQYF	TGTGCCTGGAGTGGGGTGGCTTACGAGCAGTACTTC
TRBV30	TRBJ1-2	.	many	CAWSAQDYGYTF	TGTGCCTGGAGTGCCCAGGACTATGGCTACACCTTC
TRBV5-1	TRBJ2-7	.	medium-sized	CASTTDPGSIYEQYF	TGCGCCAGCACCACAGACCCAGGGAGTATCTACGAGCAGTACTTC
TRBV20-1	TRBJ2-2	.	many	CSASPQGRGTGELFF	TGCAGTGCTAGTCCACAGGGAAGGGGCACCGGGGAGCTGTTTTTT
TRBV5-6	TRBJ2-1	.	many	CASISTGSNAFNEQFF	TGTGCCAGCATATCAACAGGGAGTAATGCGTTCAATGAGCAGTTCTTC
TRBV18	TRBJ2-5	TRBD2	.	CASSRSGGDQETQYF	TGTGCCAGCTCACGTAGCGGGGGCGATCAAGAGACCCAGTACTTC
TRBV12-3/TRBV12-4	TRBJ1-2	.	many	CASRSSGSHYGYTF	TGTGCCAGCAGGAGCTCAGGGAGCCACTATGGCTACACCTTC
TRBV4-2	TRBJ2-7	TRBD1	many	CASSQARTGSYEQYF	TGTGCCAGCAGCCAAGCCCGGACAGGGTCCTACGAGCAGTACTTC
TRBV5-1	TRBJ2-7	.	.	CASSPQIYDNTGFEQYF	TGCGCCAGCAGCCCGCAGATCTACGACAACACAGGGTTCGAGCAGTACTTC
TRBV27	TRBJ1-6	.	many	CASSLRKGGEHSPLHF	TGTGCCAGCAGTCTCCGCAAGGGGGGGGAACACTCACCCCTCCACTTT
TRBV28	TRBJ2-3	TRBD2	many	CASSSAGGSTDTQYF	TGTGCCAGCAGTTCTGCGGGGGGGAGCACAGATACGCAGTATTTT
TRBV12-3/TRBV12-4	TRBJ2-3	TRBD1	many	CASSQRQGGTDTQYF	TGTGCCAGCAGTCAGCGACAGGGCGGAACAGATACGCAGTATTTT
TRBV14	TRBJ2-7	.	.	CASSQEVQTQYEQYF	TGTGCCAGCAGCCAAGAAGTTCAAACACAGTACGAGCAGTACTTC
TRBV5-1	TRBJ2-1	TRBD1	many	CASSSGQGTYNEQFF	TGCGCCAGCAGCTCGGGACAGGGCACCTACAATGAGCAGTTCTTC
TRBV9	TRBJ2-3	TRBD2	many	CASSVAAGGPYTQYF	TGTGCCAGCAGCGTAGCGGCGGGGGGGCCTTATACGCAGTATTTT
TRBV6-1	TRBJ1-4	.	many	CASSLRGLGEKLFF	TGTGCCAGCAGCCTACGGGGACTTGGGGAAAAACTGTTTTTT
TRBV29-1	TRBJ2-3	TRBD2	many	CSVDAGVNTDTQYF	TGCAGCGTTGACGCGGGGGTAAACACAGATACGCAGTATTTT